The clone carrying this T cell receptor (beta chain) has more than one count but fewer than ten. Its matching antigen is unknown. Molecular-barcoded quantitative 5'-RACE produced these TCR beta libraries. TCRdb re-called the 5' RACE reads with MiXCR, one entry per CDR3 protein. The data contain hundreds of thousands of distinct CDR3 sequences, 20% to 25% of them singletons. These data originate in a study of CD8 T cells in ankylosing spondylitis. This CDR3 is 13 amino acids long. Trimming at V came to 5 bases and at J to 8 bases, leaving 6 bases not matched to a gene. Germline-derived CDR1 and CDR2 are SEHNR and FQNEAQ (reference sequence). Study results and limitations: Made up of several highly homologous variants, a TCR beta motif appeared characteristic of ankylosing spondylitis blood.

Source material: blood, either unsorted or a sorted T cell fraction (not recorded which). This TCR was recovered from a male donor with ankylosing spondylitis or in good health (not recorded which). The V and J genes are TRBV7-9 and TRBJ1-5, with 7 bases aligning to TRBD1. Here the CDR3 reads CASSQGGLEPQHF. The CDR3, as DNA: TGTGCCAGCAGCCAGGGGGGGCTGGAGCCCCAGCATTTT.